A single sample is the source of the 23 T cell receptor beta chains below, sequenced in a study of PD-L1 blockade in urothelial cancer. The table came from immunoSEQ multiplex PCR; TCRdb's copy has only in-frame clones and leaves some out. The data hold about 130,000 clones, with 70% to 85% observed a single time. The time point is: pretreatment peripheral blood. Specimen: PBMCs, collected around atezolizumab (anti-PD-L1) treatment. The origin of the receptors is a man in his forties or fifties with urothelial cancer.

The V and J genes are TRBV6-5 and TRBJ2-3; 8 nucleotides align to TRBD2. V shed 6 bases and J 0 bases; nucleotides not matched to a gene: 5. Germline CDR1 and CDR2: MNHEY and SVGAGI. The CDR3 runs to 15 residues. DNA for the CDR3: TGTGCCAGCAGCCGACTAGCGTTAAGCACAGATACGCAGTATTTT. Translation gives CASSRLALSTDTQYF.

The gene calls are TRBV7-9 and TRBJ1-4, with TRBD1 matching 7 bases. V gave up 0 bases and J gave up 8 bases; unmatched junction bases: 6. CDR3 length equals 15 residues. Germline V gene lookup returns CDR1 SEHNR and CDR2 FQNEAQ (reference sequence). DNA of the CDR3: TGTGCCAGCAGCTTAGCCCCGGGACAGCCCGAAAAACTGTTTTTT. It encodes CASSLAPGQPEKLFF.

J is TRBJ1-5 and V is TRBV19; 7 bases are a match to TRBD1. The CDR3 has 14 amino acids. The V gene end was trimmed by 2 bases and the J gene end by 4 bases; junction bases not matched to a gene: 2. The germline V gene encodes CDR1 LNHDA and CDR2 SQIVND (reference sequence). CDR3 DNA: TGTGCCAGTAGTATACGCAGGGGGAATCAGCCCCAGCATTTT. This codes for CASSIRRGNQPQHF. Filled out from reference TRBV19 and TRBJ1-5, the complete variable domain reads DGGITQSPKYLFRKEGQNVTLSCEQNLNHDAMYWYRQDPGQGLRLIYYSQIVNDFQKGDIAEGYSVSREKKESFPLTVTSAQKNPTAFYLCASSIRRGNQPQHFGDGTRLSIL.

This chain uses TRBV28 with TRBJ1-2, with D tentatively TRBD1 (6 bases). The CDR3 sequence is 16 residues long. V was shortened by 7 bases and J by 2 bases, with 20 bases between the two germline ends. Per germline, CDR1 MDHEN and CDR2 SYDVKM. CDR3 DNA: TGTGCCAGCATTCCAATCCTGGGCAGGGGAAACTATGGCTACACCTTC. It translates to CASIPILGRGNYGYTF.

This clone was seen just once. The rearrangement links TRBV19 to TRBJ1-5, with 10 bases fitting TRBD1. The CDR3 runs 15 residues. Per the germline V gene, CDR1 is LNHDA and CDR2 is SQIVND (reference sequence). The V gene end was trimmed by 6 bases and the J gene end by 3 bases; junction bases not matched to a gene: 5. CDR3 sequence reads: CASRGDRGDNQPQHF. The CDR3 nucleotides are TGTGCCAGTAGAGGGGACAGGGGCGACAATCAGCCCCAGCATTTT.

The V call is TRBV4-1, the J call TRBJ2-2; 9 bases fit TRBD2. In germline, CDR1 is MGHRA, CDR2 YSYEKL. V was clipped by 1 base and J by 4 bases; unmatched bases: 4. The CDR3 length is 16 residues. CDR3 bases: TGCGCCAGCAGCCAAGCGGTACTAGCGGGCACCGGGGAGCTGTTTTTT. Translation: CASSQAVLAGTGELFF.

The rearrangement links TRBV28 to TRBJ1-2; D ambiguous. This CDR3 is built from 15 residues. Germline V gives CDR1 MDHEN, CDR2 SYDVKM. V dropped 5 bases and J dropped 0 bases, with 13 bases sitting between them. The CDR3 is CASSPTGSPNYGYTF. The CDR3 DNA sequence: TGTGCCAGCAGTCCCACGGGGAGCCCTAACTATGGCTACACCTTC.

The genes are TRBV11-3 and TRBJ1-5; D possibly corresponds to TRBD1 (5 bases). The CDR3 runs to 14 residues. Trimming pared 4 bases from V and 4 bases from J, leaving 11 bases between. Germline CDR1 and CDR2: SGHNT and YENEEA. The CDR3, as DNA: TGTGCCAGCAGCTGCTTGGGGCCGAATCAGCCCCAGCATTTT. Residues: CASSCLGPNQPQHF.

The CDR3 reads CASSLPATGRNEKLFF. CDR3 in DNA: TGTGCCAGCAGTCTCCCTGCGACAGGTAGAAATGAAAAACTGTTTTTT. The chain has TRBV28 and TRBJ1-4; TRBD1 might be the D (6 bases). Trimming stripped 5 bases from V and 5 bases from J, with 18 bases between. The CDR3 is 16 residues long. CDR1 and CDR2 from the germline V gene are MDHEN and SYDVKM.

The chain combines TRBV14 with TRBJ1-1; no clear D. The V gene's germline CDR1 is SGHDN and CDR2 FVKESK. V was shortened by 1 base and J by 6 bases, with 3 bases between the two germline ends. The CDR3 has 11 residues. The CDR3 is CASSQVAEAFF. The CDR3, as DNA: TGTGCCAGCAGCCAAGTCGCTGAAGCTTTCTTT.

The chain recombines TRBV27 with TRBJ2-3, with D perhaps TRBD1 (5 bases). With 6 bases removed from V and 6 bases from J, the gap between germline ends came to 10 bases. From germline, CDR1 is MNHEY and CDR2 SMNVEV (reference sequence). The CDR3 is 12 amino acids. CDR3 nucleotide sequence: TGTGCCAGCAGGAAGGGGCGCGATACGCAGTATTTT. Its translation is CASRKGRDTQYF.

The genes are TRBV7-3 and TRBJ2-5; tentatively, D is TRBD2 (6 bases). Trimming took 5 bases from V and 5 from J, leaving 12 bases between them. The CDR3 contains 13 residues. Germline V CDR1 and CDR2: SGHTA, FQGTGA. This CDR3 is CASSGGVSETQYF. The CDR3 nucleotides read TGTGCCAGCAGCGGCGGGGTTTCGGAGACCCAGTACTTC.

In its sample, this clone was seen a few times. The chain is built from TRBV28 and TRBJ1-2; TRBD1 matches 8 bases. Germline assignment: CDR1 MDHEN and CDR2 SYDVKM. The CDR3 consists of 14 residues. V was pared by 3 bases and J by 1 base, with 1 base of the junction left unmatched. The CDR3 DNA follows: TGTGCCAGCAGTTTGACAGGGGTTAACTATGGCTACACCTTC. This codes for CASSLTGVNYGYTF.

The rearrangement joins TRBV6-1 to TRBJ1-2; D is unresolved. CDR3 size: 14 residues. Germline-derived CDR1 and CDR2 are MNHNS and SASEGT. Deletions cut 6 bases from V and 9 bases from J, with 20 bases between. This chain's CDR3 is CASRILGQAISYTF. The CDR3 DNA is TGTGCCAGCAGGATATTGGGCCAGGCAATAAGCTACACCTTC.

This clone was seen a handful of times. The J gene is TRBJ2-7, the V gene TRBV6-1; 7 nucleotides agree with TRBD2. The germline CDR1 and CDR2 sequences are MNHNS and SASEGT. The CDR3 length is 13 residues. The junction had 7 bases not matched to a gene; V was cut back by 2 bases and J by 9 bases. The CDR3 coding sequence is TGTGCCAGCAGTGAAACGAGTAGCGGGCTGCAGTACTTC. This translates into CASSETSSGLQYF.

The chain combines TRBV18 with TRBJ2-1, with 8 nucleotides matching TRBD2. V gave up 2 bases and J gave up 7 bases; unmatched junction bases: 13. Germline V gene lookup returns CDR1 KGHSH and CDR2 LQKENI. The CDR3 is made up of 17 amino acids. The chain's CDR3 is CASSPNSGVHQANEQFF. The CDR3 DNA is TGTGCCAGCTCACCAAATAGCGGGGTTCACCAGGCGAATGAGCAGTTCTTC.

The gene calls are TRBV5-8 and TRBJ2-1, with TRBD1 matching 7 bases. CDR1 SGHTS and CDR2 YDEGEE come from the germline V gene. The CDR3 is made up of 19 amino acids. Trimming cost V 4 bases and J 2 bases; bases outside gene matches: 18. CDR3 coding DNA: TGTGCCAGCAGCCTATACACGATACAGGGGAGTGAGGCCTACAATGAGCAGTTCTTC. Protein: CASSLYTIQGSEAYNEQFF.

CDR3 sequence: CASSLAPGGSGQSEQYF. DNA for the CDR3: TGTGCCAGCAGCTTAGCCCCGGGGGGTAGCGGACAGTCGGAGCAGTACTTC. This chain connects TRBV11-2 to TRBJ2-7, with D maybe TRBD2 (7 bases). The V gene's germline CDR1 is SGHAT and CDR2 FQNNGV. The CDR3 extends over 17 amino acids. The V gene lost 1 base and the J gene lost 7 bases, with 23 bases spanning the gap.

The genes are TRBV5-1 and TRBJ1-4; D not certain. There are 15 residues in the CDR3. Trimming cost V 0 bases and J 1 base, with 7 bases left between them. CDR1 and CDR2 (germline): SGHRS, YFSETQ. In nucleotides, the CDR3 is TGCGCCAGCAGCTTGGAGCCTGGAACTAATGAAAAACTGTTTTTT. Translation: CASSLEPGTNEKLFF.

This chain links TRBV27 with TRBJ1-5; D is undetermined. Germline lookup yields CDR1 MNHEY and CDR2 SMNVEV (reference sequence). The ends were cut back, 2 bases at V and 6 bases at J, with 8 bases in the middle. The CDR3 is made up of 13 amino acids. CDR3: CASSLNGAQPQHF. In DNA form, the CDR3 reads TGTGCCAGCAGTTTAAATGGAGCTCAGCCCCAGCATTTT.

This chain joins TRBV28 and TRBJ2-7; 10 positions match TRBD2. The V and J ends lost 4 bases and 0 bases, in that order; junction bases with no gene match: 3. The germline gives CDR1 MDHEN, CDR2 SYDVKM. The CDR3 sequence is 15 residues long. In DNA, the CDR3 is TGTGCCAGCAGTTCTTCTAGCGGGAGCTCCTACGAGCAGTACTTC. Its protein product is CASSSSSGSSYEQYF.

The chain uses TRBV7-9 and TRBJ2-7; weak D call: TRBD2 (5 bases). Trimming cost V 1 base and J 7 bases, with 20 bases left between them. CDR1 is SEHNR, CDR2 FQNEAQ, per germline (reference sequence). The CDR3 totals 16 residues. This CDR3 is CASSLGRTAAYEEQYF. For the CDR3, the DNA is TGTGCCAGCAGCTTAGGAAGGACTGCGGCCTACGAAGAGCAGTACTTC.

The gene calls are TRBV19 and TRBJ2-7; 11 nucleotides agree with TRBD2. CDR3 length: 16 amino acids. Germline-derived CDR1 and CDR2 are LNHDA and SQIVND (reference sequence). The junction had 8 bases not matched to a gene; V was cut back by 3 bases and J by 4 bases. The chain's CDR3 is CASSIALGLADYEQYF. CDR3 sequence (DNA): TGTGCCAGTAGTATTGCCCTGGGACTAGCGGATTACGAGCAGTACTTC.